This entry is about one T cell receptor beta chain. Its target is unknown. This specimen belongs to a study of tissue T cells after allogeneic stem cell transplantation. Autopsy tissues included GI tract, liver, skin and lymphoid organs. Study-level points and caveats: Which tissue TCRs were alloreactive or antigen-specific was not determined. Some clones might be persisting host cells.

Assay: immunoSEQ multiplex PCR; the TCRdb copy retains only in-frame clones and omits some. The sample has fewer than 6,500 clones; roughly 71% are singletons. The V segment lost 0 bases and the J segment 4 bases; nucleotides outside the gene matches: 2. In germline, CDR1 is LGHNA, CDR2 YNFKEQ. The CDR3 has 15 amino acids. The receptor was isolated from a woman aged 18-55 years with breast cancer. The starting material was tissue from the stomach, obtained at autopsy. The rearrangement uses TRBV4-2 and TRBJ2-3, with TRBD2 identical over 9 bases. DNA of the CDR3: TGTGCCAGCAGCCAAGATCGCGGGGGGGCAGATACGCAGTATTTT. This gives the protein CASSQDRGGADTQYF.